The T cell receptor beta chain described here comes from a study of T cell changes during pregnancy in multiple sclerosis. Using immunoSEQ multiplex PCR, the repertoire was profiled, and TCRdb retains in-frame clones only, with some absent. Among 30,000 to 35,000 clones, roughly 90% were seen once, and the ten largest hold approximately 0.47%. The trim removed 0 bases at V and 14 bases at J, leaving 13 bases unmatched. This CDR3 region has 17 residues. CDR1 is SGHTA, CDR2 FQGNSA, per germline. The sample holds one count of this clone. The chain has TRBV7-2 and TRBJ2-1; 13 bases fit TRBD2. The TCR originated in a female donor in good health, enrolled as a control in a pregnancy study. Sequencing used CD4+ T cells from peripheral blood mononuclear cells, obtained in the second trimester of pregnancy. CDR3 DNA sequence: TGTGCCAGCAGCTTAGCTTCCGGGACTAGCGGGACCCGGGTGGAGTTCTTC. Translation gives CASSLASGTSGTRVEFF.